This T cell receptor beta chain was recorded in a study of OX40 agonist ivuxolimab in advanced cancers. Overall study findings and caveats: CD8+ T cells averaged more expanded clones than CD4+. Clones of CD4+ and CD8+ blood T cells grew by week 6 at doses of 0.1 to 3.0 mg/kg. Partial responders at 0.1-3.0 mg/kg showed near-lowest clonal expansion.

As to this clone: Its antigen is not identified.

The repertoire was sequenced with immunoSEQ multiplex PCR; TCRdb's copy has only in-frame clones and lacks some. The table has 60,000 to 75,000 clones, roughly nine tenths seen once. Sequences were derived from CD4+ or CD8+ T cells sorted from blood, sampled in a trial of the OX40 agonist ivuxolimab. The clonotype originates from an adult with an advanced solid tumor such as melanoma, head and neck, liver or kidney cancer.

The CDR3 DNA follows: TGCGCCAGCAGCTTGACAGGGGGCAGTAGGTCCACTGAAGCTTTCTTT. Translating gives CASSLTGGSRSTEAFF. The chain recombines TRBV5-1 with TRBJ1-1; TRBD1 aligns across 9 bases. V shed 1 base and J 4 bases; nucleotides not matched to a gene: 8. CDR1 and CDR2 (germline): SGHRS, YFSETQ. The CDR3 sequence is 16 residues long.